This entry lists 17 T cell receptor beta chains sequenced from one sample in a study of T cell repertoires in cytomegalovirus infection. TCRdb fed the reads into MiXCR, producing one record per CDR3 protein. The repertoire has tens of thousands of distinct CDR3 sequences, roughly a quarter of them found once; the top ten carry around 50%. These receptors' targets are unknown. The starting material was CD8+ T cells from cultured PBMCs, obtained from culture after CMV antigen stimulation. All receptors come from a human donor in good health (CMV status not recorded). Some clones in this sample may be carry-over from other donors' samples.

The chain carries TRBV6-1 and TRBJ1-2, with TRBD1 matching 7 bases. Germline V gene sequence: CDR1 MNHNS, CDR2 SASEGT. Losses at the gene ends were 4 bases for V and 7 bases for J; bases not matched to a gene: 9. CDR3 length equals 14 residues. The CDR3 DNA reads as TGTGCCAGCAGTGTCCCGACAGGGTCGAGTGGCTACACCTTC. Translating it yields CASSVPTGSSGYTF.

In this sample, this clonotype turned up many times. The chain couples TRBV10-3 to TRBJ1-2; 10 bases agree with TRBD1. From germline, CDR1 is ENHRY and CDR2 SYGVKD. The CDR3 length is 14 residues. V trimming: 7 bases; J trimming: 8 bases; junction bases outside the gene matches: 10. CDR3 sequence: CAINSGTGALGYTF. The CDR3 bases are TGTGCCATCAATTCCGGGACAGGGGCGTTGGGCTACACCTTC.

About this clonotype itself: Possible read error: a much larger clone is one base away. The rearrangement joins TRBV5-4 to TRBJ2-1, with D unclear. Trimming took off 3 bases at V and 0 bases at J, with 10 bases between the two ends. This CDR3 has 15 amino acids. CDR1 SGHNT and CDR2 YYREEE come from the germline V gene (reference sequence). The CDR3 DNA sequence: TGTGCCAGCAGCTGGACCCGGAGCTCCTACAATGAGCAGTTCTTC. It encodes CASSWTRSSYNEQFF.

This clonotype appeared a few times. The V and J genes are TRBV7-6 and TRBJ2-1; 11 positions agree with TRBD2. Looked up from germline, CDR1 is SGHVS and CDR2 is FNYEAQ. This CDR3 is built from 15 residues. The V segment lost 1 base and the J segment 6 bases; nucleotides outside the gene matches: 2. In DNA form, the CDR3 reads TGTGCCAGCAGCTTAGTTAGCGGGGGGGTCAATGAGCAGTTCTTC. This sequence encodes CASSLVSGGVNEQFF.

The chain carries TRBV19 and TRBJ2-3; a weak D match, TRBD2 (6 bases). V was clipped by 3 bases and J by 6 bases, with 16 bases between them. This CDR3 comprises 15 residues. Germline lookup yields CDR1 LNHDA and CDR2 SQIVND (reference sequence). CDR3 sequence reads: CASSIGGISPDTQYF. CDR3 nucleotides: TGTGCCAGTAGTATCGGCGGGATCTCGCCGGATACGCAGTATTTT.

The chain recombines TRBV4-3 with TRBJ1-2, with D uncertain. Trimming pared 1 base from V and 0 bases from J, leaving 12 bases between. The CDR3 runs 16 residues. Germline CDR1 is LGHNA and CDR2 is YSLEER. The CDR3 protein is CASSQAPNPSNYGYTF. The CDR3 DNA follows: TGCGCCAGCAGCCAAGCCCCGAACCCATCTAACTATGGCTACACCTTC.

This clonotype was seen at least ten times. The chain joins TRBV6-2 or TRBV6-3 to TRBJ2-5, with TRBD2 matching over 7 bases. Germline CDR1 is MNHEY and CDR2 is SVGEGT. After removal of 2 bases from V and 5 bases from J, the junction contained 5 bases not matched to a gene. CDR3 length equals 14 residues. The CDR3 coding sequence is TGTGCCAGCAGTTACGGGCGGGAGTACGAGACCCAGTACTTC. Its protein is CASSYGREYETQYF.

This clonotype was seen a few times. J is TRBJ2-1 and V is TRBV20-1; 8 nucleotides align to TRBD2. This CDR3 is built from 15 residues. The V segment lost 3 bases and the J segment 3 bases; nucleotides outside the gene matches: 7. Germline CDR1 DFQATT, CDR2 SNEGSKA (reference sequence). CDR3 bases: TGCAGTGCTAGGACTCGGAGCGGGAGCTACAATGAGCAGTTCTTC. It codes for CSARTRSGSYNEQFF.

This clonotype was detected ten times or more. V is TRBV7-6 and J is TRBJ2-1; 11 bases are shared with TRBD2. J lost 6 bases, V lost 5 bases, and 15 bases had no gene match. Germline V gives CDR1 SGHVS, CDR2 FNYEAQ. CDR3 length: 18 amino acids. The CDR3 region has the DNA TGTGCCAGCAGCCGAGGGGTAGCGGGGGGGCTTGGCGCCAATGAGCAGTTCTTC. Protein sequence: CASSRGVAGGLGANEQFF.

The CDR3 DNA sequence: TGTGCCACCAGCAGAGATCGCGGAGGGAAGAACACCGGGGAGCTGTTTTTT. This gives the protein CATSRDRGGKNTGELFF. The chain employs TRBV15 and TRBJ2-2; D possibly corresponds to TRBD2 (6 bases). This CDR3 contains 17 residues. CDR1 and CDR2 (germline): LNHNV, YYDKDF (reference sequence). Trimming took 0 bases from V and 1 from J, leaving 12 bases between them.

In this sample, this clonotype turned up a few times. The chain links TRBV12-3 or TRBV12-4 to TRBJ1-1; 7 nucleotides align to TRBD1. The CDR3 runs 16 residues. Trimming cost V 0 bases and J 4 bases; bases outside gene matches: 8. This chain's CDR3 is CASSLAFGQAGTEAFF. The CDR3 DNA is TGTGCCAGCAGTTTAGCGTTCGGACAGGCGGGCACTGAAGCTTTCTTT.

This clonotype was observed at least ten times. The gene calls are TRBV7-2 and TRBJ2-7; TRBD2 agrees at 9 bases. Germline values: CDR1 SGHTA, CDR2 FQGNSA. The CDR3 loop spans 17 amino acids. V shed 5 bases, J shed 4 bases, and the junction held 15 bases outside the gene matches. The CDR3 nucleotides read TGTGCCAGCAGCCAAAAGGCGGGGGGGGAGGGGGGATACGAGCAGTACTTC. Amino acids: CASSQKAGGEGGYEQYF.

The chain employs TRBV29-1 and TRBJ1-2; D gene ambiguous. Trimming pared 4 bases from V and 6 bases from J, leaving 6 bases between. The CDR3 runs 10 residues. CDR1 and CDR2 (germline): SQVTM, ANQGSEA. The CDR3 coding sequence is TGCAGCGTTGGGAGGGATGGCTACACCTTC. Translating gives CSVGRDGYTF.

A few counts support this clonotype. The rearrangement joins TRBV30 to TRBJ1-5; the D is unclear. The germline gives CDR1 GTSNPN, CDR2 SVGIG (reference sequence). This CDR3 contains 13 residues. The V end was cut by 3 bases, the J end by 8 bases, with 14 bases between. In DNA form, the CDR3 reads TGTGCCTGGAGCGAGGACGTTAACGAGCCCCAGCATTTT. This gives the protein CAWSEDVNEPQHF.

Only a few counts were recorded for this clonotype. In DNA, the CDR3 is TGTGCCAGCAGTCTTGGACAGCCACCAGATACGCAGTATTTT. Its translation: CASSLGQPPDTQYF. The V gene is TRBV27, the J gene TRBJ2-3, with D perhaps TRBD1 (6 bases). The CDR3 is made up of 14 amino acids. Germline V gene lookup returns CDR1 MNHEY and CDR2 SMNVEV (reference sequence). With 5 bases removed from V and 4 bases from J, the gap between germline ends came to 13 bases.

The chain uses TRBV27 and TRBJ2-7; 11 positions agree with TRBD2. The CDR3 loop spans 17 amino acids. V was clipped by 6 bases and J by 6 bases; unmatched bases: 16. Germline CDR1 reads MNHEY; CDR2 reads SMNVEV (reference sequence). CDR3 region: CASSSLRLAGQGGEQYF. In nucleotides, the CDR3 is TGTGCCAGCAGCTCCTTGCGACTAGCGGGACAAGGGGGCGAGCAGTACTTC.

The J gene is TRBJ1-2, the V gene TRBV28; TRBD1 agrees at 7 bases. Germline-derived CDR1 and CDR2 are MDHEN and SYDVKM. The CDR3 loop spans 14 amino acids. Trimming cost V 5 bases and J 4 bases; bases outside gene matches: 7. The CDR3 region has the DNA TGTGCCAGCAGTCCCAGACAGGGAGTCTATGGCTACACCTTC. Its translation is CASSPRQGVYGYTF.